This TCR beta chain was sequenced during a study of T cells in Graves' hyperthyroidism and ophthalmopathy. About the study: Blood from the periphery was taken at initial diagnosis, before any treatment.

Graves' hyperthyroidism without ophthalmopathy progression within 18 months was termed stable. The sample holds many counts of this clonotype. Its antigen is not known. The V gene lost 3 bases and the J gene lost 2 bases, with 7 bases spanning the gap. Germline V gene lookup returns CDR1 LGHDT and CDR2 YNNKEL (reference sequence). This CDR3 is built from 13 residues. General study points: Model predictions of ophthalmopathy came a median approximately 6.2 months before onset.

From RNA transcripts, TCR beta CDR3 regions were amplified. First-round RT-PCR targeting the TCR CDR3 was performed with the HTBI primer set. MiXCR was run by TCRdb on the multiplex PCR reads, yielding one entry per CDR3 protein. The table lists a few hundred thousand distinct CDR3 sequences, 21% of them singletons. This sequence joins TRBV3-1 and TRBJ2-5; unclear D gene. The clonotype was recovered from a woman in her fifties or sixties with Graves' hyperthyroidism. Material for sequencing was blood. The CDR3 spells CASSQGRQETQYF. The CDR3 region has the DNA TGTGCCAGCAGCCAGGGTCGTCAAGAGACCCAGTACTTC.